A single sample gave rise to the 17 T cell receptor beta chains below, sequenced in a study of T cell responses to AZD1222 COVID-19 vaccine. The method was immunoSEQ multiplex PCR; TCRdb's version includes in-frame clones alone and lacks a portion of them. The top ten clones hold under 7% of a sample with around 72,000 clones, approximately 85% of them seen once. This material consisted of peripheral blood, taken on day 0 of AZD1222 vaccination. The receptors come from an adult in good health.

The chain combines TRBV11-2 with TRBJ2-3; the D is unclear. The length of the CDR3 is 14 residues. V was trimmed by 2 bases and J by 2 bases, leaving 8 bases between them. CDR1 and CDR2 from the germline V gene are SGHAT and FQNNGV. CDR3 loop: CASSLTVTTDTQYF. CDR3 sequence (DNA): TGTGCCAGCAGCTTAACAGTAACCACAGATACGCAGTATTTT.

The chain uses TRBV7-2 and TRBJ1-5, with D unresolved. Germline V gives CDR1 SGHTA, CDR2 FQGNSA. The length of the CDR3 is 15 residues. The germline V and J ends were trimmed by 0 bases and 7 bases, with 13 bases remaining between them. CDR3 in amino acids: CASSLASSGVQPQHF. The CDR3 DNA follows: TGTGCCAGCAGCTTAGCCAGTTCTGGGGTCCAGCCCCAGCATTTT.

The V and J genes are TRBV21-1 and TRBJ2-3; TRBD1, the table's D call, lacks a check against the DNA. TRBV21-1 constitutes a pseudogene. This CDR3 spans 22 amino acids. The CDR3 protein is CASSKARALLQAGTARTDTQYF. The CDR3 bases are TGTGCCAGCAGCAAAGCCCGAGCGTTGTTACAAGCAGGGACAGCCAGAACAGATACGCAGTATTTT.

The chain has TRBV6-1 and TRBJ1-2; 7 nucleotides line up with TRBD1. The J segment lost 4 bases and the V segment lost 1 base, leaving 15 bases of the junction unmatched. Germline lookup yields CDR1 MNHNS and CDR2 SASEGT. This CDR3 is built from 18 residues. DNA of the CDR3: TGTGCCAGCAGTGAAGGGGGGAGGCGACAGGGCTTCAGCTATGGCTACACCTTC. As protein: CASSEGGRRQGFSYGYTF.

The chain combines TRBV28 with TRBJ1-1; no firm D call. Germline CDR1 MDHEN, CDR2 SYDVKM. V was cut by 1 base and J by 4 bases, with 13 bases left in between. The CDR3 has 15 amino acids. The CDR3 coding sequence is TGTGCCAGCAGTTTATACCCGGGCCGAGGCACTGAAGCTTTCTTT. Its protein product is CASSLYPGRGTEAFF.

The chain links TRBV6-5 to TRBJ2-1, with 7 positions matching TRBD2. Trimming cost V 8 bases and J 0 bases; bases outside gene matches: 4. The CDR3 spans 14 residues. The germline V gene has CDR1 MNHEY and CDR2 SVGAGI. CDR3 in DNA: TGTGCCAGCGTGCGGGGGAGCTCCTACAATGAGCAGTTCTTC. Its protein product is CASVRGSSYNEQFF.

This clone was recorded once. The genes are TRBV4-1 and TRBJ2-1; possibly TRBD1 or TRBD2 for D (7 bases each). Looked up from germline, CDR1 is MGHRA and CDR2 is YSYEKL. V was trimmed by 4 bases and J by 6 bases, leaving 19 bases between them. This CDR3 spans 16 amino acids. The CDR3 region is CASSPFGEGASNEQFF. As DNA, the CDR3 is TGCGCCAGCAGCCCCTTTGGGGAGGGGGCGAGCAATGAGCAGTTCTTC.

This sequence joins TRBV5-1 and TRBJ2-6; TRBD1 is a possible D gene (5 bases). CDR1 and CDR2 (germline): SGHRS, YFSETQ. The ends were cut back, 0 bases at V and 4 bases at J, with 8 bases in the middle. There are 15 residues in the CDR3. In nucleotides, the CDR3 is TGCGCCAGCAGCTTGGGCAGGGCAGGGGCCAACGTCCTGACTTTC. This encodes CASSLGRAGANVLTF. Looking up the rest from reference TRBV5-1 and TRBJ2-6 gives the full variable domain: KAGVTQTPRYLIKTRGQQVTLSCSPISGHRSVSWYQQTPGQGLQFLFEYFSETQRNKGNFPGRFSGRQFSNSRSEMNVSTLELGDSALYLCASSLGRAGANVLTFGAGSRLTVL.

The rearrangement links TRBV28 to TRBJ2-5; D unresolved. Germline V gives CDR1 MDHEN, CDR2 SYDVKM. V was pared by 8 bases and J by 5 bases, with 18 bases between. This CDR3 contains 14 residues. The CDR3 DNA reads TGTGCCAGCGCCTCTCACGACGGTATTGAGACCCAGTACTTC. This translates into CASASHDGIETQYF.

This clone was counted a few times. The chain couples TRBV4-2 to TRBJ1-2; D is unresolved. Germline values: CDR1 LGHNA, CDR2 YNFKEQ. V gave up 0 bases and J gave up 8 bases, with 16 bases separating them. CDR3 length: 15 residues. DNA of the CDR3: TGTGCCAGCAGCCAAGAATGGACGGACTTCGGAGGCTACACCTTC. Translated, it gives CASSQEWTDFGGYTF.

V usage is TRBV2 and J usage is TRBJ2-2, with no clear D. In germline, CDR1 is SNHLY, CDR2 FYNNEI. CDR3 length: 13 amino acids. Trimming took off 9 bases at V and 2 bases at J, with 10 bases between the two ends. CDR3 bases: TGTGCCAGAAGGACCGATAACACCGGGGAGCTGTTTTTT. Its protein is CARRTDNTGELFF.

The chain employs TRBV9 and TRBJ1-2, with a tentative D call TRBD1 (5 bases). This CDR3 is built from 15 residues. The germline gives CDR1 SGDLS, CDR2 YYNGEE. Trimming left V 3 bases short and J 2 bases short, with 14 bases between. The CDR3 bases are TGTGCCAGCAGCGCACACCCCCGACAGAACTATGGCTACACCTTC. Protein: CASSAHPRQNYGYTF.

The chain joins TRBV21-1 to TRBJ2-7. TRBV21-1 is a documented pseudogene. The CDR3 loop spans 9 amino acids. The CDR3 here is CASSKAEYF. The CDR3 bases are TGTGCCAGCAGCAAAGCGGAGTACTTC.

This clone has more than one count but fewer than ten. J is TRBJ2-7 and V is TRBV18; D remains unclear. Per germline, CDR1 KGHSH and CDR2 LQKENI. The CDR3 totals 11 residues. V dropped 0 bases and J dropped 6 bases, with 3 bases sitting between them. CDR3 region: CASSPPSEQYF. CDR3 bases: TGTGCCAGCTCACCACCTTCCGAGCAGTACTTC.

This clone was detected only a few times. The J gene is TRBJ2-1, the V gene TRBV5-1; D is perhaps TRBD1 (6 bases). The length of the CDR3 is 15 residues. Looked up from germline, CDR1 is SGHRS and CDR2 is YFSETQ. V lost 6 bases and J 3 bases, leaving 16 bases between the germline ends. CDR3 in DNA: TGCGCCAGCAAACTGGACAGTAGGGGCTACAATGAGCAGTTCTTC. Protein sequence: CASKLDSRGYNEQFF. The whole variable domain, filled in from reference TRBV5-1 and TRBJ2-1, reads KAGVTQTPRYLIKTRGQQVTLSCSPISGHRSVSWYQQTPGQGLQFLFEYFSETQRNKGNFPGRFSGRQFSNSRSEMNVSTLELGDSALYLCASKLDSRGYNEQFFGPGTRLTVL.

This chain uses TRBV19 with TRBJ1-4; 9 nucleotides match TRBD1. There are 17 residues in the CDR3. The V segment lost 4 bases and the J segment 5 bases; nucleotides outside the gene matches: 11. Germline loops: CDR1 LNHDA, CDR2 SQIVND (reference sequence). The CDR3 reads CASSRPTRDRANEKLFF. In DNA form, the CDR3 reads TGTGCCAGTAGTAGACCCACCCGGGACAGGGCGAATGAAAAACTGTTTTTT.

The chain couples TRBV27 to TRBJ2-7; TRBD1 agrees at 8 bases. Germline CDR1 is MNHEY and CDR2 is SMNVEV (reference sequence). J lost 7 bases, V lost 8 bases, and 13 bases had no gene match. This CDR3 is 14 amino acids long. CDR3 in DNA: TGTGCCAGCGCCACAGGGGGGACTCCTACGGAGCAGTACTTC. The encoded protein is CASATGGTPTEQYF.